This T cell receptor beta chain was sequenced for a study of human T cells and chemical hapten exposure. Overall study context: Mostly female, the patients presented with alopecia areata, totalis or universalis. General study results and limits: TCRs at a frequency above 1 in 1000 stayed unchanged with DPC sensitization.

V was pared by 2 bases and J by 1 base, with 5 bases of the junction left unmatched. Per germline, CDR1 SGHAT and CDR2 FQNNGV. The CDR3 is made up of 15 amino acids. About this clonotype itself: The antigen remains undetermined.

TCRdb re-called the RACE reads with MiXCR, one entry per CDR3 protein. The table records about 80,000 distinct CDR3 sequences, less than 15% of them present only once. Stated time point: pre-sensitization, week 0. Treatment described: therapeutic diphenylcyclopropenone sensitization with weekly scalp DPC. Sequenced material: whole blood, taken in connection with sensitization to the hapten diphenylcyclopropenone (DPC). This TCR came from a woman aged 45-65 years with alopecia areata. Some clones in this sample may be carry-over from other donors' samples. This chain links TRBV11-2 with TRBJ2-7; 7 nucleotides line up with TRBD2. CDR3 sequence reads: CASSLRGGSSYEQYF. The CDR3 DNA reads as TGTGCCAGCAGCTTACGAGGCGGGAGTTCCTACGAGCAGTACTTC.